Shown below are 19 T cell receptor beta chains from a single sample sequenced in a study of early T cells in non-severe SARS-CoV-2 infection. TCRdb recomputed calls from the 5' RACE reads with MiXCR, one row per CDR3 protein. The sample consists of about 27,000 distinct CDR3 sequences, 5.4% of them appearing once. The sequenced sample consisted of whole blood. Receptor source: an adult who was a healthcare worker with PCR-confirmed SARS-CoV-2 infection or an uninfected control (not recorded which).

This clonotype was detected many times. V and J are TRBV7-2 and TRBJ1-4; 12 bases agree with TRBD1. The CDR3 contains 15 residues. The germline V gene encodes CDR1 SGHTA and CDR2 FQGNSA. V shed 4 bases and J 8 bases; nucleotides not matched to a gene: 5. CDR3 in DNA: TGTGCCAGCAGCTGGGGACAGGGGGCTAGGGAAAAACTGTTTTTT. Its protein product is CASSWGQGAREKLFF.

Notes on this clonotype: The junction departs from germline at one end; a sequencing error may be responsible. This chain joins TRBV11-2 and TRBJ1-4; 12 bases fit TRBD1. CDR1 is SGHAT, CDR2 FQNNGV, per germline. This CDR3 is built from 18 residues. Written as DNA, the CDR3 is TGTGCCAGCAGCTTATCGCGGGGACAGGGGGCCTTTAATGTAAAACTGTTTTTT. Translation: CASSLSRGQGAFNVKLFF.

This clonotype was counted only a few times. The V gene is TRBV2, the J gene TRBJ2-5; 9 positions agree with TRBD1. Germline V gene sequence: CDR1 SNHLY, CDR2 FYNNEI. The trim removed 5 bases at V and 7 bases at J, leaving 11 bases unmatched. The CDR3 loop spans 15 amino acids. In DNA form, the CDR3 reads TGTGCCAGCAGTATGGACAGGGGCAATATCGGGACCCAGTACTTC. Amino acids: CASSMDRGNIGTQYF. Together with reference TRBV2 and TRBJ2-5, the CDR3 gives the full variable domain: EPEVTQTPSHQVTQMGQEVILRCVPISNHLYFYWYRQILGQKVEFLVSFYNNEISEKSEIFDDQFSVERPDGSNFTLKIRSTKLEDSAMYFCASSMDRGNIGTQYFGPGTRLLVL.

This clonotype has at least ten counts. The chain joins TRBV29-1 to TRBJ2-3; 10 bases are a match to TRBD2. Looked up from germline, CDR1 is SQVTM and CDR2 is ANQGSEA. J gave up 2 bases and V 1 base, and 3 bases lay outside the gene matches. This CDR3 spans 15 amino acids. CDR3 in amino acids: CSVEGLAGDTDTQYF. The CDR3 DNA sequence: TGCAGCGTTGAAGGCCTAGCGGGGGACACAGATACGCAGTATTTT.

This clonotype turned up a few times. The chain carries TRBV18 and TRBJ2-7; D perhaps matches TRBD1 (5 bases). Germline V gene data show CDR1 as KGHSH and CDR2 as LQKENI. The ends were cut back, 2 bases at V and 1 base at J, with 12 bases in the middle. The CDR3 runs to 15 residues. This CDR3 is CASSPTETASYEQYF. CDR3 in DNA: TGTGCCAGCTCACCAACCGAGACAGCTTCCTACGAGCAGTACTTC. Full variable domain (rest looked up from reference TRBV18 and TRBJ2-7): NAGVMQNPRHLVRRRGQEARLRCSPMKGHSHVYWYRQLPEEGLKFMVYLQKENIIDESGMPKERFSAEFPKEGPSILRIQQVVRGDSAAYFCASSPTETASYEQYFGPGTRLTVT.

This clonotype was detected ten times or more. This chain connects TRBV7-6 to TRBJ2-7, with 7 nucleotides matching TRBD2. CDR1 and CDR2 from the germline V gene are SGHVS and FNYEAQ. V dropped 1 base and J dropped 5; count of bases not matched to a gene: 2. The CDR3 is 13 amino acids. The CDR3 loop is CASSLGGRDEQYF. CDR3 bases: TGTGCCAGCAGCTTAGGAGGGAGGGACGAGCAGTACTTC.

The chain couples TRBV19 to TRBJ1-6, with D perhaps TRBD1 (5 bases). Germline assignment: CDR1 LNHDA and CDR2 SQIVND (reference sequence). This CDR3 region has 17 residues. V was pared by 6 bases and J by 8 bases, with 23 bases between. The DNA of the CDR3 is TGTGCCAGTAGCGAACACGGGAAGGGGCGCGGGGATTCACCCCTCCACTTT. This codes for CASSEHGKGRGDSPLHF. Full variable domain (remainder filled in from reference TRBV19 and TRBJ1-6): DGGITQSPKYLFRKEGQNVTLSCEQNLNHDAMYWYRQDPGQGLRLIYYSQIVNDFQKGDIAEGYSVSREKKESFPLTVTSAQKNPTAFYLCASSEHGKGRGDSPLHFGNGTRLTVT.

The table lists this clonotype with a few counts. V is TRBV12-3 or TRBV12-4 and J is TRBJ2-1, with unresolved D. The CDR3 runs 12 residues. Trimming took 2 bases from V and 4 from J, leaving 3 bases between them. DNA of the CDR3: TGTGCCAGCAGTTTACTGTACAATGAGCAGTTCTTC. Translation gives CASSLLYNEQFF.

By frequency in the sample, this clonotype is medium-sized. This chain links TRBV20-1 with TRBJ2-7; a possible D gene is TRBD1 (6 bases). The V gene lost 4 bases and the J gene lost 9 bases, with 22 bases spanning the gap. Germline CDR1 and CDR2: DFQATT and SNEGSKA (reference sequence). The length of the CDR3 is 14 residues. CDR3 DNA sequence: TGCAGTGCTAACCAAGCGGACAGTTTACGAGGGCAGTACTTC. Translating it yields CSANQADSLRGQYF.

The rearrangement uses TRBV27 and TRBJ2-3, with 9 bases identical to TRBD1. After removal of 2 bases from V and 2 bases from J, the junction contained 2 bases not matched to a gene. Germline CDR1 is MNHEY and CDR2 is SMNVEV (reference sequence). The CDR3 covers 15 residues. Here the CDR3 DNA reads TGTGCCAGCAGTTTAGGGACAGGGCACACAGATACGCAGTATTTT. The encoded protein is CASSLGTGHTDTQYF.

This clonotype appeared many times. This chain joins TRBV20-1 and TRBJ2-4; 8 bases line up with TRBD1. V lost 6 bases and J lost 2; bases outside the gene matches: 6. The CDR3 contains 14 residues. Germline V gives CDR1 DFQATT, CDR2 SNEGSKA (reference sequence). CDR3 coding DNA: TGCAGTGCACAATGGACAGGGACCAAAAACATTCAGTACTTC. The encoded protein is CSAQWTGTKNIQYF.

The rearrangement joins TRBV7-9 to TRBJ1-6; 10 nucleotides match TRBD1. Germline CDR1 SEHNR, CDR2 FQNEAQ (reference sequence). Losses at the gene ends were 10 bases for V and 14 bases for J; bases not matched to a gene: 11. The CDR3 is made up of 13 amino acids. CDR3 nucleotide sequence: TGTGCCACCAAGGGGACAGGGGTTTTGGCCCTCCACTTT. As protein: CATKGTGVLALHF. Full variable domain (missing parts from reference TRBV7-9 and TRBJ1-6): DTGVSQNPRHKITKRGQNVTFRCDPISEHNRLYWYRQTLGQGPEFLTYFQNEAQLEKSRLLSDRFSAERPKGSFSTLEIQRTEQGDSAMYLCATKGTGVLALHFGNGTRLTVT.

This clonotype was picked up many times. The chain is built from TRBV10-3 and TRBJ2-5, with D unresolved. V lost 6 bases and J 5 bases, leaving 10 bases between the germline ends. Per the germline V gene, CDR1 is ENHRY and CDR2 is SYGVKD. CDR3 length: 12 amino acids. The DNA of the CDR3 is TGTGCCATCAGCGACCCTACGGAGACCCAGTACTTC. It is translated as CAISDPTETQYF.

The sample holds many counts of this clonotype. The V call is TRBV11-2, the J call TRBJ2-1; D is undetermined. Germline CDR1 and CDR2: SGHAT and FQNNGV. The CDR3 is made up of 14 amino acids. V lost 0 bases to trimming and J lost 9 bases, with 12 bases between them. CDR3 nucleotides: TGTGCCAGCAGCTTAGATCATTCGGCGGTTGAGCAGTTCTTC. Its translation is CASSLDHSAVEQFF.

About this clonotype itself: This may be a read error, as it is one base from a much larger clone. The chain carries TRBV19 and TRBJ2-7; 8 nucleotides match TRBD1. Per germline, CDR1 LNHDA and CDR2 SQIVND (reference sequence). The CDR3 is 11 residues long. Here the CDR3 reads CASSRGQDECF. The CDR3 DNA reads TGTGCCAGTAGTAGGGGACAGGATGAGTGCTTC.

This clonotype was seen many times. The chain employs TRBV3-2 and TRBJ2-5. TRBV3-2 is termed a pseudogene. This CDR3 contains 17 residues. This chain's CDR3 is CASSQVCGQTYQETQYF. In nucleotides, the CDR3 is TGTGCCAGCAGCCAAGTGTGCGGTCAGACGTACCAAGAGACCCAGTACTTC.

By share, this clonotype counts as medium-sized. The gene calls are TRBV6-5 and TRBJ1-3, with D unresolved. The CDR3 consists of 16 residues. The ends were cut back, 0 bases at V and 1 base at J, with 10 bases in the middle. The germline gives CDR1 MNHEY, CDR2 SVGAGI. Here the CDR3 reads CASSYSYQASGNTIYF. The CDR3 DNA follows: TGTGCCAGCAGTTACTCCTACCAGGCATCTGGAAACACCATATATTTT.

This clonotype was observed many times. This chain uses TRBV7-2 with TRBJ1-6, with D tentatively TRBD1 (6 bases). The CDR3 is 16 residues long. The germline V gene encodes CDR1 SGHTA and CDR2 FQGNSA. Deletions cut 2 bases from V and 5 bases from J, with 13 bases between. The CDR3 reads CASSLKTGSDNSPLHF. The CDR3 nucleotides are TGTGCCAGCAGCTTAAAAACAGGGTCGGATAATTCACCCCTCCACTTT.

The rearrangement joins TRBV12-3 or TRBV12-4 to TRBJ2-1; D may be TRBD2 (6 bases). The CDR3 length is 14 residues. V lost 4 bases and J lost 7, with 14 bases in between. The DNA of the CDR3 is TGTGCCAGCAGTTACGGGAGCGGTAGGAATGAGCAGTTCTTC. Translated: CASSYGSGRNEQFF.